The clone carrying this T cell receptor (beta chain) was seen a few times. These data are taken from a study of T-cell memory formation after mild COVID-19. Study context: Clustering of TCRs was largely donor specific.

CDR1 DFQATT and CDR2 SNEGSKA come from the germline V gene (reference sequence). With 4 bases removed from V and 0 bases from J, the gap between germline ends came to 12 bases. The CDR3 covers 14 residues. TCRdb re-derived calls from the 5' RACE reads in MiXCR, one entry per CDR3 protein. Found here are roughly 350,000 distinct CDR3 sequences, around 15% of them singletons; the top ten hold approximately 21%. This TCR was recovered from a man between 18 and 35 years old who had mild COVID-19 (a few samples of this study predate the infection). Cell type and time point are not known. The chain links TRBV20-1 to TRBJ2-5; the D call may be TRBD1 or TRBD2 (5 bases each). The sequenced sample was PBMCs or a T cell subset sorted from them (not recorded which). The CDR3 DNA reads TGCAGTGCTAACGTGGGGACCTACCAAGAGACCCAGTACTTC. Translating gives CSANVGTYQETQYF.